Each of the 3 T cell receptor beta chains below was sequenced from the same sample in a study of OX40 agonist ivuxolimab in advanced cancers. The assay was immunoSEQ multiplex PCR, and TCRdb's table has in-frame clones only and misses some. The sample shows around 80,000 clones, roughly four fifths of them seen only once. This specimen consisted of CD4+ or CD8+ T cells sorted from blood, obtained in a trial of the OX40 agonist ivuxolimab. The receptors come from an adult with an advanced solid tumor such as melanoma, head and neck, liver or kidney cancer.

The rearrangement uses TRBV5-1 and TRBJ2-2; no reliable D call. Germline CDR1 SGHRS, CDR2 YFSETQ. V shed 0 bases and J shed 5 bases, with 5 bases lying between them. The CDR3 covers 13 residues. The DNA of the CDR3 is TGCGCCAGCAGCTTGGCCCGAACCGGGGAGCTGTTTTTT. Translated, it gives CASSLARTGELFF.

The genes are TRBV5-1 and TRBJ2-1; 8 bases fit TRBD1. Trimming removed 2 bases from V and 10 bases from J; junction bases left unmatched: 14. Germline V gene sequence: CDR1 SGHRS, CDR2 YFSETQ. The CDR3 covers 16 residues. DNA of the CDR3: TGCGCCAGCAGCTTACAGGGCACCAGGGGGCTAGGCGAGCAGTTCTTC. Amino acids: CASSLQGTRGLGEQFF.

The chain is built from TRBV21-1 and TRBJ1-2. TRBV21-1 has pseudogene status. CDR3 length: 14 amino acids. This CDR3 reads CASSKDEGNYGYTF. The CDR3 DNA is TGTGCCAGCAGCAAAGACGAGGGTAACTATGGCTACACCTTC.